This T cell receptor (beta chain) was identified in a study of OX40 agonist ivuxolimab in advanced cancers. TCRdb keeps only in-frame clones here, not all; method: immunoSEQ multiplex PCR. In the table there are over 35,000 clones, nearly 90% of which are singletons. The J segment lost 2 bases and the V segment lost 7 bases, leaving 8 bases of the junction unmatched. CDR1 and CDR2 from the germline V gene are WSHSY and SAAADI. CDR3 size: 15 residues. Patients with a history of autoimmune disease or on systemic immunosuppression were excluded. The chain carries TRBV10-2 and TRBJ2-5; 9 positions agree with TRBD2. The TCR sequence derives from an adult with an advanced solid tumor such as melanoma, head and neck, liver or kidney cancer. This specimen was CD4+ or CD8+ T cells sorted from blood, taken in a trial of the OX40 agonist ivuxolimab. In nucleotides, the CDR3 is TGCGCCAGCAAACCGACTAGCGGCGATCAAGAGACCCAGTACTTC. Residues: CASKPTSGDQETQYF.